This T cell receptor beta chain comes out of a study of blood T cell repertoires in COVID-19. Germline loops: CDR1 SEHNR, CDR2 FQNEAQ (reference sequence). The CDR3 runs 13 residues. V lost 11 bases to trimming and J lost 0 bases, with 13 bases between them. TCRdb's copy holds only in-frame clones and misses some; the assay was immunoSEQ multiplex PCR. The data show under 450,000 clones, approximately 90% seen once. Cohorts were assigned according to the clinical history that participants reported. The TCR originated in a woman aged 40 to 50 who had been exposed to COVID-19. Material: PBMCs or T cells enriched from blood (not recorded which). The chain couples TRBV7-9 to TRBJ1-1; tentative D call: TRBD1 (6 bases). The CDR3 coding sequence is TGTGCCGGGGTCACAGGGATGAACACTGAAGCTTTCTTT. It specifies CAGVTGMNTEAFF.